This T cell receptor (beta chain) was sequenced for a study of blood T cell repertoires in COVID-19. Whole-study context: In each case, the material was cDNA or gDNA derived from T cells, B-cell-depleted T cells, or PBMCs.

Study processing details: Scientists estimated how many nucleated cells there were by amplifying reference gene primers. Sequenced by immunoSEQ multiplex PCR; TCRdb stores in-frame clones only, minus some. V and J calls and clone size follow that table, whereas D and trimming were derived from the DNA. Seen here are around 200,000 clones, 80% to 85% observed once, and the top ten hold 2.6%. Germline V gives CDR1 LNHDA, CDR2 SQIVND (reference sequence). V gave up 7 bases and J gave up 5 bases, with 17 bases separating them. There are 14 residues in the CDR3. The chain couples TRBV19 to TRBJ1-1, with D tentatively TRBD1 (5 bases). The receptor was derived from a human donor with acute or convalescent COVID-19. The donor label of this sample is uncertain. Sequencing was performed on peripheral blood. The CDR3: CASTTSGVGTEAFF. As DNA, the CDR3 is TGTGCCAGTACTACATCGGGGGTTGGAACTGAAGCTTTCTTT.